The TCR beta chain described here comes from a study of neurological immune-mediated disorders. Noted time point: technical triplicate 1. The V end was cut by 2 bases, the J end by 5 bases, with 11 bases between. The CDR3 contains 14 residues. Germline CDR1 is SGHVS and CDR2 is FNYEAQ. 5'RACE with 10-nucleotide random UMIs produced the cDNA. Over 200 million TCR-beta sequences from 15-18 subjects were obtained in each sequencing run. In TCRdb, the 5' RACE reads were re-called with MiXCR into one record per CDR3 protein. Of about 38,000 distinct CDR3 sequences listed, 11% were seen once; the top ten hold around 3.9%. This clonotype was detected ten times or more.

The source material was PBMCs. V and J are TRBV7-6 and TRBJ2-3, with a tentative D call TRBD1 (6 bases). The TCR originated in a man between 60 and 70 years old with HTLV-1-associated myelopathy (HAM/TSP). CDR3 nucleotide sequence: TGTGCCAGCAGCTTAATAGGGGGTGGAGATACGCAGTATTTT. Encoded protein: CASSLIGGGDTQYF.